This T cell receptor (beta chain) was sequenced in a study of blood T cell repertoires in COVID-19. Overall study: Italy, Spain and the United States were the sources of the convalescent and acute COVID-19 samples. PBMCs, B-cell-depleted T cells, or T cells provided the cDNA or gDNA that made up the material.

CDR3 size: 15 residues. The germline V gene encodes CDR1 SGDLS and CDR2 YYNGEE. Trimming took 2 bases from V and 3 from J; bases not matched to a gene: 4. Authors' processing steps: Researchers report that nucleated cell counts were estimated from reference gene primer amplification. The table came from immunoSEQ multiplex PCR; TCRdb's copy has only in-frame clones and leaves some out. The V and J calls and clone size come from that table; D and trimming were worked out from the DNA. Of roughly 140,000 clones in the sample, about nine tenths were seen once. The J gene is TRBJ2-3, the V gene TRBV9; 9 bases line up with TRBD2. The sample was peripheral blood. The sequence came from a man aged 50 to 59 with active or convalescent COVID-19. CDR3 DNA: TGTGCCAGCAGCGTGGGGCGGGAGGGGACAGATACGCAGTATTTT. As protein: CASSVGREGTDTQYF.